The 25 T cell receptor beta chains given below trace back to one sample, sequenced in a study of OX40 agonist ivuxolimab in advanced cancers. Repertoires were generated with immunoSEQ multiplex PCR, while TCRdb's copy carries only in-frame clones and drops some. The sample lists 30,000 to 35,000 clones, around 87% occurring once. The source material was CD4+ or CD8+ T cells sorted from blood, sampled in a trial of the OX40 agonist ivuxolimab. These receptors were taken from an adult with an advanced solid tumor such as melanoma, head and neck, liver or kidney cancer.

The rearrangement joins TRBV5-1 to TRBJ2-6, with TRBD1 matching over 7 bases. This CDR3 comprises 16 residues. Germline V gene lookup returns CDR1 SGHRS and CDR2 YFSETQ. V lost 4 bases to trimming and J lost 4 bases; unmatched junction nucleotides: 8. The CDR3 bases are TGCGCCAGCAGCCTTCAGACAGGGTTAGGGGCCAACGTCCTGACTTTC. Translation gives CASSLQTGLGANVLTF.

The chain uses TRBV19 and TRBJ1-5; 8 bases fit TRBD1. The CDR3 has 14 residues. Germline V CDR1 and CDR2: LNHDA, SQIVND (reference sequence). The V and J ends lost 7 bases and 5 bases, in that order; junction bases with no gene match: 7. Here the CDR3 DNA reads TGTGCCAGTAAGCGACACAGGGGGGATCAGCCCCAGCATTTT. Translated: CASKRHRGDQPQHF. The full variable domain, in which reference TRBV19 and TRBJ1-5 provide the parts outside the CDR3, is DGGITQSPKYLFRKEGQNVTLSCEQNLNHDAMYWYRQDPGQGLRLIYYSQIVNDFQKGDIAEGYSVSREKKESFPLTVTSAQKNPTAFYLCASKRHRGDQPQHFGDGTRLSIL.

The V gene is TRBV29-1, the J gene TRBJ2-2; D is possibly TRBD1 (6 bases). The CDR3 is 14 residues long. Trimming shortened V by 4 bases and J by 1 base, and 10 bases separated the two germline ends. CDR1 SQVTM and CDR2 ANQGSEA come from the germline V gene. The CDR3 spells CSVADRMNTGELFF. In nucleotides, the CDR3 is TGCAGCGTTGCCGACAGGATGAACACCGGGGAGCTGTTTTTT.

The CDR3, as DNA: TGTGCCAGCAGCCAAATTAACCGCTACGAGCAGTACTTC. Amino acids: CASSQINRYEQYF. The chain links TRBV14 to TRBJ2-7; no definite D call. In germline, CDR1 is SGHDN, CDR2 FVKESK. This CDR3 is 13 amino acids long. With 2 bases removed from V and 3 bases from J, the gap between germline ends came to 8 bases. Supplemented by reference TRBV14 and TRBJ2-7, the full variable domain reads EAGVTQFPSHSVIEKGQTVTLRCDPISGHDNLYWYRRVMGKEIKFLLHFVKESKQDESGMPNNRFLAERTGGTYSTLKVQPAELEDSGVYFCASSQINRYEQYFGPGTRLTVT.

The rearrangement links TRBV19 to TRBJ1-2; D unresolved. Germline-derived CDR1 and CDR2 are LNHDA and SQIVND (reference sequence). This CDR3 has 13 residues. V dropped 6 bases and J dropped 8 bases, with 16 bases sitting between them. CDR3 protein: CASRSATYGGYTF. The CDR3 DNA reads as TGTGCCAGTAGATCAGCAACTTATGGCGGCTACACCTTC.

The chain links TRBV4-1 to TRBJ2-5; 8 bases match TRBD2. The J call may be faulty, since TRBJ2-7 better matches the DNA end. The CDR3 contains 15 residues. The germline gives CDR1 MGHRA, CDR2 YSYEKL. CDR3 sequence reads: CASSQLTSGSYEQYF. DNA for the CDR3: TGCGCCAGCAGCCAACTAACTAGCGGTTCCTACGAGCAGTACTTC.

V gene TRBV5-6 combines with J gene TRBJ2-7, with D perhaps being TRBD1 or TRBD2 (5 bases each). Trimming stripped 4 bases from V and 3 bases from J, with 11 bases between. Germline V gene lookup returns CDR1 SGHDT and CDR2 YYEEEE. The CDR3 is made up of 13 amino acids. The CDR3 nucleotides are TGTGCCAGCAGCCCGGGACGGATCTACGAGCAGTACTTC. Translating gives CASSPGRIYEQYF.

The gene calls are TRBV14 and TRBJ2-7, with a possible D match to TRBD2 (6 bases). Germline V gene lookup returns CDR1 SGHDN and CDR2 FVKESK. Trimming pared 2 bases from V and 3 bases from J, leaving 11 bases between. The CDR3 runs to 14 residues. DNA of the CDR3: TGTGCCAGCAGCCAATCCCTAGCGCTCTACGAGCAGTACTTC. It is translated as CASSQSLALYEQYF.

This chain connects TRBV7-9 to TRBJ2-7; 10 bases agree with TRBD1. The germline V gene has CDR1 SEHNR and CDR2 FQNEAQ (reference sequence). The CDR3 sequence is 14 residues long. Unmatched junction bases numbered 3, after V lost 4 bases and J lost 3 bases. CDR3 coding DNA: TGTGCCAGCAGCTCGAGGACAGGGGGCTACGAGCAGTACTTC. This translates into CASSSRTGGYEQYF.

The chain links TRBV29-1 to TRBJ2-1, with 9 bases that match TRBD2. Germline loops: CDR1 SQVTM, CDR2 ANQGSEA. The V gene end was trimmed by 7 bases and the J gene end by 9 bases; junction bases not matched to a gene: 13. The CDR3 consists of 14 residues. CDR3 bases: TGCAGCGCCACGACTCATAGCGGGAGTGGTGAGCAGTTCTTC. It encodes CSATTHSGSGEQFF.

The DNA of the CDR3 is TGTGCCACCAGCAGAGATTTGAGGAGGTTAGGGGCAACAGATACGCAGTATTTT. As protein: CATSRDLRRLGATDTQYF. V and J are TRBV15 and TRBJ2-3; D may correspond to TRBD1 or TRBD2 (5 bases each). The CDR3 has 18 residues. The germline V and J ends were trimmed by 0 bases and 3 bases, with 19 bases remaining between them. Germline V gene sequence: CDR1 LNHNV, CDR2 YYDKDF (reference sequence). Complete variable domain (other parts from reference TRBV15 and TRBJ2-3): DAMVIQNPRYQVTQFGKPVTLSCSQTLNHNVMYWYQQKSSQAPKLLFHYYDKDFNNEADTPDNFQSRRPNTSFCFLDIRSPGLGDTAMYLCATSRDLRRLGATDTQYFGPGTRLTVL.

The chain recombines TRBV5-1 with TRBJ2-5; 13 bases fit TRBD2. This CDR3 spans 16 amino acids. Germline assignment: CDR1 SGHRS and CDR2 YFSETQ. V shed 2 bases, J shed 7 bases, and the junction held 8 bases outside the gene matches. Here the CDR3 DNA reads TGCGCCAGCAGCTTACTAGCGGGAGGGTTATTCAGGACCCAGTACTTC. This gives the protein CASSLLAGGLFRTQYF.

V gene TRBV28 combines with J gene TRBJ2-7; D may be TRBD1 or TRBD2 (5 bases each). Between the trimmed V and J ends, which lost 4 bases and 0 bases, there was a span of 13 bases. This CDR3 comprises 15 residues. CDR1 is MDHEN, CDR2 SYDVKM, per germline. The CDR3 reads CASSWPGTVSYEQYF. In DNA form, the CDR3 reads TGTGCCAGCAGTTGGCCGGGGACGGTCTCCTACGAGCAGTACTTC.

In its sample, this clone is medium-sized. The chain recombines TRBV5-6 with TRBJ2-7; unclear D gene. This CDR3 has 16 amino acids. Trimming cost V 4 bases and J 4 bases, with 21 bases left between them. The germline CDR1 and CDR2 sequences are SGHDT and YYEEEE. The chain's CDR3 is CASSLGRGILNYEQYF. Here the CDR3 DNA reads TGTGCCAGCAGCCTAGGGCGCGGTATCCTTAATTACGAGCAGTACTTC.

This clone appeared a single time. The chain has TRBV19 and TRBJ2-2, with a tentative D call TRBD2 (6 bases). CDR1 and CDR2 (germline): LNHDA, SQIVND (reference sequence). V lost 10 bases, J lost 1 base, and 22 bases lay in between. The CDR3 length is 17 residues. The CDR3 region is CATRTWTNIKNTGELFF. DNA for the CDR3: TGTGCCACCAGGACGTGGACTAACATCAAGAACACCGGGGAGCTGTTTTTT.

The J gene is TRBJ1-2, the V gene TRBV6-1; TRBD1 matches 7 bases. The ends lost 6 bases at V and 4 bases at J; junction bases unmatched: 2. CDR1 and CDR2 (germline): MNHNS, SASEGT. The CDR3 has 12 residues. Here the CDR3 reads CASREGAYGYTF. The CDR3 DNA reads TGTGCCAGCAGGGAGGGGGCCTATGGCTACACCTTC.

The rearrangement links TRBV11-2 to TRBJ2-5, with 8 bases identical to TRBD1. Near its end, the DNA agrees better with TRBJ2-7, so the J call may be wrong. Germline assignment: CDR1 SGHAT and CDR2 FQNNGV. The length of the CDR3 is 15 residues. The CDR3 DNA sequence: TGTGCCAGCAGCTTTGGACAGGGAATTGTGGGCGAGCAGTACTTC. This sequence encodes CASSFGQGIVGEQYF.

This chain links TRBV28 with TRBJ2-1, with 12 bases identical to TRBD2. Germline V gene lookup returns CDR1 MDHEN and CDR2 SYDVKM. Losses at the gene ends were 4 bases for V and 4 bases for J; bases not matched to a gene: 5. The CDR3 runs 16 residues. The CDR3 loop reads CASSSGTSGRYNEQFF. The CDR3 DNA sequence: TGTGCCAGCAGTTCCGGGACTAGCGGGCGATACAATGAGCAGTTCTTC.

V usage is TRBV6-1 and J usage is TRBJ2-1, with a tentative D call TRBD2 (6 bases). Looked up from germline, CDR1 is MNHNS and CDR2 is SASEGT. V was trimmed by 5 bases and J by 5 bases, leaving 16 bases between them. The CDR3 totals 15 residues. Here the CDR3 reads CASSRTGDGDNEQFF. In nucleotides, the CDR3 is TGTGCCAGCAGTCGGACGGGAGACGGCGACAATGAGCAGTTCTTC.

This rearrangement joins TRBV5-4 to TRBJ1-4; possibly TRBD1 for D (6 bases). The CDR3 has 14 residues. The V end was cut by 4 bases, the J end by 4 bases, with 11 bases between. The germline gives CDR1 SGHNT, CDR2 YYREEE (reference sequence). As DNA, the CDR3 is TGTGCCAGCAGCCTACAGGGTGTTAATGAAAAACTGTTTTTT. This translates into CASSLQGVNEKLFF.

The chain joins TRBV29-1 to TRBJ2-1; TRBD2 is a possible D gene (6 bases). Trimming took off 2 bases at V and 2 bases at J, with 10 bases between the two ends. CDR3 length: 14 amino acids. CDR1 SQVTM and CDR2 ANQGSEA come from the germline V gene. In DNA, the CDR3 is TGCAGCGTTGAACTAGGGAGGACCTACAATGAGCAGTTCTTC. It translates to CSVELGRTYNEQFF.

The chain employs TRBV19 and TRBJ1-5; 7 nucleotides line up with TRBD1. The junction had 9 bases not matched to a gene; V was cut back by 5 bases and J by 5 bases. The CDR3 loop spans 15 amino acids. Germline loops: CDR1 LNHDA, CDR2 SQIVND (reference sequence). CDR3 in DNA: TGTGCCAGTAGTGGGGGGACAGTGGGTTATCAGCCCCAGCATTTT. It yields the protein CASSGGTVGYQPQHF.

The chain employs TRBV7-9 and TRBJ1-1; TRBD1 agrees at 8 bases. The J segment lost 4 bases and the V segment lost 3 bases, leaving 4 bases of the junction unmatched. CDR1 is SEHNR and CDR2 is FQNEAQ in the germline V gene (reference sequence). There are 14 residues in the CDR3. CDR3 sequence (DNA): TGTGCCAGCAGCTTCAGGGGGCGGGTCACTGAAGCTTTCTTT. Translating it yields CASSFRGRVTEAFF.

The chain recombines TRBV2 with TRBJ2-7, with D possibly matching TRBD1 (5 bases). Trimming removed 3 bases at V and 3 bases at J, with 6 bases between. Per the germline V gene, CDR1 is SNHLY and CDR2 is FYNNEI. The CDR3 loop spans 12 amino acids. The CDR3 coding sequence is TGTGCCAGCAGTGATGACAGCTACGAGCAGTACTTC. Translated: CASSDDSYEQYF. The variable domain in full, completed from reference TRBV2 and TRBJ2-7, reads EPEVTQTPSHQVTQMGQEVILRCVPISNHLYFYWYRQILGQKVEFLVSFYNNEISEKSEIFDDQFSVERPDGSNFTLKIRSTKLEDSAMYFCASSDDSYEQYFGPGTRLTVT.

In its sample, this clone was seen a few times. The chain combines TRBV5-1 with TRBJ2-5; 8 bases are shared with TRBD1. Germline loops: CDR1 SGHRS, CDR2 YFSETQ. The CDR3 is made up of 15 amino acids. Trimming removed 4 bases from V and 3 bases from J; junction bases left unmatched: 8. CDR3 in DNA: TGCGCCAGCAGCGTTCCGGGGACAGGAAAAGAGACCCAGTACTTC. Translating it yields CASSVPGTGKETQYF.